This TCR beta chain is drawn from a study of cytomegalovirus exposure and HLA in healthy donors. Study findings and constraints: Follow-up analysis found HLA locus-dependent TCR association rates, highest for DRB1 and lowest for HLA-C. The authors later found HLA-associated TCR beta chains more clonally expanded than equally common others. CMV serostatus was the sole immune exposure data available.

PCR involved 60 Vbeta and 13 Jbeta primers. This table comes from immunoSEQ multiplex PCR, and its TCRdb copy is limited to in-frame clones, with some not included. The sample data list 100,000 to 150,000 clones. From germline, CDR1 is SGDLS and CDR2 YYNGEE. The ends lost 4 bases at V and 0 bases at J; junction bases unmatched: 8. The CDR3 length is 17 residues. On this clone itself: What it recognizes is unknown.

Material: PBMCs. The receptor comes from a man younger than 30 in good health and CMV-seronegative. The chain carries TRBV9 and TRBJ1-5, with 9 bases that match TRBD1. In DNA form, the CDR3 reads TGTGCCAGCAGCCCTGGGACAGGGAGATATAGCAATCAGCCCCAGCATTTT. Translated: CASSPGTGRYSNQPQHF.